A selection of T cell receptor beta chains follows, all from one sample in a study of control samples from healthy donors and cancer patients. Measured with immunoSEQ multiplex PCR; TCRdb has only the in-frame clones, and not every one. The top ten clones hold 20% to 25% of a sample with fewer than 95,000 clones, 86% of them seen once. Sequencing used blood. These receptors were collected from a man aged 25-45 years in good health. The CDR3 runs from the conserved cysteine through the conserved F or W. The order of the fields is clone size, D gene, J gene, V gene, CDR3 protein, CDR3 DNA. D genes are given only for firm matches. Not every row has a clone size; where given, it reads once, few, many or a size class.

>.|.|TRBJ2-2|TRBV12-3/TRBV12-4
CASRLAGELFF
TGTGCCAGCAGGCTAGCCGGGGAGCTGTTTTTT
>many|TRBD1|TRBJ1-2|TRBV10-3
CAISVGTGAIFLGYTF
TGTGCCATCAGTGTCGGGACAGGGGCAATTTTTCTTGGCTACACCTTC
>.|.|TRBJ2-5|TRBV4-1
CASSLRQIQETQYF
TGCGCCAGCAGCTTAAGACAGATTCAAGAGACCCAGTACTTC
>.|.|TRBJ1-3|TRBV19
CASSIYGVRGNTIYF
TGTGCCAGTAGTATTTATGGGGTCCGAGGAAACACCATATATTTT
>.|.|TRBJ1-2|TRBV5-4
CASSLGQSAAYGYTF
TGTGCCAGCAGCTTGGGGCAATCCGCCGCCTATGGCTACACCTTC
>.|.|TRBJ2-7|TRBV4-1
CASSQEPGPYEQYF
TGCGCCAGCAGCCAAGAGCCAGGGCCCTACGAGCAGTACTTC
>.|TRBD2|TRBJ2-3|TRBV7-2
CASSLDGAGGLKDTQYF
TGTGCCAGCAGCTTAGATGGAGCGGGGGGGCTAAAAGATACGCAGTATTTT
>.|.|TRBJ2-2|TRBV9
CASSVFTGELFF
TGTGCCAGCAGCGTGTTCACCGGGGAGCTGTTTTTT
>.|.|TRBJ2-3|TRBV7-2
CASSNFRDTQYF
TGTGCCAGCAGTAATTTCAGAGATACGCAGTATTTT
>.|.|TRBJ1-5|TRBV6-2/TRBV6-3
CASSYRTVQPQHF
TGTGCCAGCAGTTACCGGACAGTTCAGCCCCAGCATTTT
>once|TRBD2|TRBJ2-3|TRBV10-3
CAIRAERGFSTDTQYF
TGTGCCATCAGGGCCGAGCGGGGGTTCAGCACAGATACGCAGTATTTT
>.|.|TRBJ2-6|TRBV27
CASGVLSSGANVLTF
TGTGCCAGCGGGGTACTGAGCTCTGGGGCCAACGTCCTGACTTTC
>.|TRBD1|TRBJ1-6|TRBV30
CAWSVRQGGSPLHF
TGTGCCTGGAGTGTACGACAGGGAGGTTCACCCCTCCACTTT
>.|.|TRBJ2-2|TRBV5-6
CASSLVSLRGGNTGELFF
TGTGCCAGCAGCTTGGTGTCGCTCAGGGGAGGGAACACCGGGGAGCTGTTTTTT
>.|.|TRBJ2-5|TRBV27
CASSETQGRSQETQYF
TGTGCCAGCAGCGAAACTCAGGGACGGTCTCAAGAGACCCAGTACTTC
>.|TRBD1|TRBJ1-3|TRBV24-1
CATSDGGTGANTIYF
TGTGCCACCAGTGATGGTGGTACAGGGGCAAACACCATATATTTT
>.|.|TRBJ1-2|TRBV4-2
CASSQELSLAGYYGYTF
TGTGCCAGCAGCCAAGAGCTAAGCCTGGCAGGGTACTATGGCTACACCTTC
>.|.|TRBJ1-1|TRBV20-1
CSASREGTEAFF
TGCAGTGCTAGTCGGGAGGGGACTGAAGCTTTCTTT
>.|.|TRBJ2-4|TRBV5-6
CASSRPGSNIQYF
TGTGCCAGCAGCCGGCCCGGGAGTAACATTCAGTACTTC
>.|TRBD1|TRBJ1-2|TRBV4-1
CASSQSRGSDYGYTF
TGCGCCAGCAGCCAAAGCAGGGGGTCGGACTATGGCTACACCTTC
>.|.|TRBJ2-2|TRBV18
CASSPQGTGELFF
TGTGCCAGCTCACCACAGGGGACCGGGGAGCTGTTTTTT
>.|TRBD1|TRBJ1-2|TRBV11-2
CASSLDLVGTGRGPGYTF
TGTGCCAGCAGCTTAGATTTGGTCGGGACAGGGCGAGGACCTGGCTACACCTTC
>.|.|TRBJ1-2|TRBV5-4
CASSLGKGDYTF
TGTGCCAGCAGCTTGGGTAAGGGAGACTACACCTTC
>once|TRBD1|TRBJ1-2|TRBV20-1
CSASEGAIGYTF
TGCAGTGCTAGTGAGGGGGCGATTGGCTACACCTTC
>.|.|TRBJ2-7|TRBV6-5
CASRFLRGDYEQYF
TGTGCCAGCCGGTTTTTAAGGGGAGACTACGAGCAGTACTTC
>.|TRBD2|TRBJ2-7|TRBV6-2/TRBV6-3
CASRPWGGSYEQYF
TGTGCCAGCAGACCTTGGGGGGGTTCCTACGAGCAGTACTTC
>once|.|TRBJ1-2|TRBV30
CAWRGDGYGYTF
TGTGCCTGGCGGGGGGACGGGTATGGCTACACCTTC
>.|TRBD2|TRBJ2-5|TRBV6-5
CASTPPGTSGGTQYF
TGTGCCAGCACTCCCCCCGGGACTAGCGGGGGTACCCAGTACTTC
>few|TRBD2|TRBJ2-5|TRBV2
CASSDQVAGAQETQYF
TGTGCCAGCAGTGATCAGGTAGCGGGGGCCCAAGAGACCCAGTACTTC
>.|.|TRBJ1-3|TRBV3-1/TRBV3-2
CASSQRGAVGGNTIYF
TGTGCCAGCAGCCAGAGGGGCGCAGTAGGAGGAAACACCATATATTTT
>.|.|TRBJ1-1|TRBV2
CASQVLSEAFF
TGTGCCAGCCAGGTGCTATCTGAAGCTTTCTTT
>few|TRBD2|TRBJ2-3|TRBV6-1
CASSAGLAGATSTDTQYF
TGTGCCAGCAGTGCAGGACTAGCGGGGGCCACTAGCACAGATACGCAGTATTTT
>.|.|TRBJ2-5|TRBV7-2
CASSLGGEGPETQYF
TGTGCCAGCAGCTTAGGCGGGGAAGGGCCCGAGACCCAGTACTTC
>.|TRBD1|TRBJ1-1|TRBV6-5
CASRINQGGTEAFF
TGTGCCAGCAGGATCAATCAGGGGGGCACTGAAGCTTTCTTT
>.|TRBD1|TRBJ1-2|TRBV5-4
CASSVQGANGYTF
TGTGCCAGCAGCGTACAGGGGGCTAATGGCTACACCTTC
>.|TRBD1|TRBJ1-2|TRBV27
CASSTTGGLYGYTF
TGTGCCAGCAGTACGACAGGGGGCCTCTATGGCTACACCTTC
>.|.|TRBJ1-1|TRBV2
CASSVRGLTEAFF
TGTGCCAGCAGTGTGAGGGGTCTCACTGAAGCTTTCTTT
>.|.|TRBJ2-5|TRBV5-1
CASSLSGAPQETQYF
TGCGCCAGCAGCTTATCGGGGGCGCCTCAAGAGACCCAGTACTTC
>.|TRBD2|TRBJ2-3|TRBV20-1
CSASLAGGLTDTQYF
TGCAGTGCTAGTCTAGCGGGGGGGCTCACAGATACGCAGTATTTT
>.|.|TRBJ2-6|TRBV24-1
CATSDFRSSGANVLTF
TGTGCCACCAGTGATTTTCGGAGCTCTGGGGCCAACGTCCTGACTTTC
>.|TRBD1|TRBJ2-7|TRBV7-9
CASSPRGTYEQYF
TGTGCCAGCAGCCCCAGGGGGACCTACGAGCAGTACTTC
>.|.|TRBJ2-7|TRBV30
CAWSVSRQVSYEQYF
TGTGCCTGGAGCGTCAGCAGACAGGTCTCCTACGAGCAGTACTTC
>.|TRBD1|TRBJ2-4|TRBV5-6
CASSLVQGAKNIQYF
TGTGCCAGCAGCCTTGTACAGGGGGCCAAAAACATTCAGTACTTC
>.|.|TRBJ1-1|TRBV25-1
CASRFSGVITEAFF
TGTGCCAGCAGGTTCTCGGGCGTAATCACTGAAGCTTTCTTT
>few|.|TRBJ2-7|TRBV7-9
CASSSSADYEQYF
TGTGCCAGCAGCTCTAGCGCGGACTACGAGCAGTACTTC
>.|.|TRBJ2-1|TRBV5-1
CASSLEQVNYNEQFF
TGCGCCAGCAGCTTGGAACAGGTTAATTACAATGAGCAGTTCTTC
>.|.|TRBJ2-5|TRBV21-1
CASSKDKRRRETQYF
TGTGCCAGCAGCAAAGACAAAAGGAGGCGAGAGACCCAGTACTTC
>.|.|TRBJ1-6|TRBV6-5
CASSYSRVGNSPLHF
TGTGCCAGCAGCTATTCCAGGGTGGGCAATTCACCCCTCCACTTT
>.|TRBD1|TRBJ1-2|TRBV6-5
CASSYDVTGPYGYTF
TGTGCCAGCAGTTACGACGTGACAGGGCCCTATGGCTACACCTTC
>.|.|TRBJ2-1|TRBV4-1
CASSQGFDRYYNEQFF
TGCGCCAGCAGCCAAGGGTTTGACCGATACTACAATGAGCAGTTCTTC
>.|TRBD1|TRBJ1-6|TRBV4-1
CASSHDRGRYNSPLHF
TGCGCCAGCAGCCACGACAGGGGGCGATACAATTCACCCCTCCACTTT